This TCR beta chain was found in a study of cytomegalovirus exposure and HLA in healthy donors. PCR amplification relied on 60 Vbeta primers (plus 13 Jbeta primers). TCRdb's table, derived via immunoSEQ multiplex PCR, lists solely in-frame clones and lacks some. The sample includes some 180,000 clones, approximately 82% of them seen just once. Study-wide results and caveats: After further analysis at a later stage, 16,951 TCR beta sequences were associated with HLA alleles at 0.05 false discovery rate. A later analysis reported that several of the most significant clusters appeared to be linked to common viral pathogens, among them Epstein-Barr virus. Highest at DRB1 and lowest at HLA-C, TCR association rates differed among HLA loci in a later analysis. Researchers reported in a later analysis that a missense DCLRE1C variant was tied to TCR beta V- and J-gene trimming.

The CDR3 loop spans 17 amino acids. The germline V and J ends were trimmed by 1 base and 8 bases, with 18 bases remaining between them. The germline V gene encodes CDR1 ENHRY and CDR2 SYGVKD. In regard to this clone: Its matching antigen is unknown.

This sequence originates from a girl aged 2 to 9 in good health and CMV-seropositive. This chain uses TRBV10-3 with TRBJ1-6, with a possible D match to TRBD1 (6 bases). The sequenced material came from PBMCs. CDR3 amino acids: CAISELGHQVTDSPLHF. CDR3 DNA: TGTGCCATCAGTGAGTTGGGACACCAAGTAACCGATTCACCCCTCCACTTT.